This T cell receptor beta chain stems from a study of CD8 T cells in ankylosing spondylitis. Study results and limitations: Relatively scarce in peripheral blood, disease-linked clones were CD8+. Disease-linked clones reportedly concentrated significantly in matched ankylosing spondylitis synovial fluid. One TCR beta motif, made up of about 8 highly homologous variants, appeared characteristic of ankylosing spondylitis blood.

The CDR3 is made up of 15 amino acids. The germline V gene encodes CDR1 MNHEY and CDR2 SMNVEV (reference sequence). With 5 bases clipped from V and 3 bases from J, the junction kept 5 bases outside the gene matches. TCRdb called the 5' RACE reads again in MiXCR, with one record for every CDR3 protein. The sample consists of about 130,000 distinct CDR3 sequences, just under 7.5% of them appearing once. This clonotype came up many times. Its matching antigen is unknown. The chain uses TRBV27 and TRBJ1-4; 8 bases match TRBD1. Input material: blood, either unsorted or a sorted T cell fraction (not recorded which). The TCR sequence derives from a female donor with ankylosing spondylitis or in good health (not recorded which). The CDR3 loop is CASSPGGGANEKLFF. CDR3 DNA sequence: TGTGCCAGCAGTCCAGGGGGCGGAGCTAATGAAAAACTGTTTTTT.